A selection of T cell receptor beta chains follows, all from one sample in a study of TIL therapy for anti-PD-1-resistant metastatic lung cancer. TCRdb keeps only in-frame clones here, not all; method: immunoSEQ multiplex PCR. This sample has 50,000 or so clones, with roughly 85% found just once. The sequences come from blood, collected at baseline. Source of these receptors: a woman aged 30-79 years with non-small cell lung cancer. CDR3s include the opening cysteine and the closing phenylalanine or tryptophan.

cdr3_aa: CASSPGQRNQPQHF; j_call: TRBJ1-5; v_call: TRBV4-1
cdr3_aa: CASSPNPGNQETQYF; j_call: TRBJ2-5; v_call: TRBV5-1
cdr3_aa: CASSRDSLRAFF; j_call: TRBJ1-1; v_call: TRBV2
cdr3_aa: CASIPPGQIYGYTF; j_call: TRBJ1-2; v_call: TRBV19
cdr3_aa: CASSPDEGRLSYGYTF; j_call: TRBJ1-2; v_call: TRBV4-2
cdr3_aa: CASSLQKTRGQQFF; j_call: TRBJ2-1; v_call: TRBV11-2
cdr3_aa: CASSNGRGFSYEQYF; j_call: TRBJ2-7; v_call: TRBV27
cdr3_aa: CASSFLPRDTEAFF; j_call: TRBJ1-1; v_call: TRBV11-2
cdr3_aa: CASSPEGQVEQYF; j_call: TRBJ2-7; v_call: TRBV18
cdr3_aa: CASSPSRAGGIQETQYF; j_call: TRBJ2-5; v_call: TRBV7-2
cdr3_aa: CASSLGPNYEQYF; j_call: TRBJ2-7; v_call: TRBV5-5
cdr3_aa: CASRTSGTNNEQFF; j_call: TRBJ2-1; v_call: TRBV6-1
cdr3_aa: CASTSGGTEAFF; j_call: TRBJ1-1; v_call: TRBV6-5
cdr3_aa: CASSSQDMPLNQPQHF; j_call: TRBJ1-5; v_call: TRBV28
cdr3_aa: CASIPGPSWMNTEAFF; j_call: TRBJ1-1; v_call: TRBV27
cdr3_aa: CASSLAFDRGSEQYF; j_call: TRBJ2-7; v_call: TRBV5-1
cdr3_aa: CASSSMSSGGADTQYF; j_call: TRBJ2-3; v_call: TRBV5-6
cdr3_aa: CASQRPQGPQETQYF; j_call: TRBJ2-5; v_call: TRBV6-1
cdr3_aa: CASSVRTGGSGNTIYF; j_call: TRBJ1-3; v_call: TRBV9
cdr3_aa: CASSLGVGWTDTQYF; j_call: TRBJ2-3; v_call: TRBV7-3
cdr3_aa: CASSPDLGTNEQYF; j_call: TRBJ2-7; v_call: TRBV5-1
cdr3_aa: CASSLQVGNEQFF; j_call: TRBJ2-1; v_call: TRBV5-6
cdr3_aa: CASSYDSTSNTIYF; j_call: TRBJ1-3; v_call: TRBV6-9
cdr3_aa: CASSAQGFTEAFF; j_call: TRBJ1-1; v_call: TRBV7-3
cdr3_aa: CASSQNRGVGEQYF; j_call: TRBJ2-7; v_call: TRBV25-1
cdr3_aa: CASSFYRGSTEAFF; j_call: TRBJ1-1; v_call: TRBV28
cdr3_aa: CTRAENTEAFF; j_call: TRBJ1-1; v_call: TRBV20-1
cdr3_aa: CASSSGSVNEKLFF; j_call: TRBJ1-4; v_call: TRBV5-1
cdr3_aa: CASSPTGVSNEQFF; j_call: TRBJ2-1; v_call: TRBV28
cdr3_aa: CSVGLAGGQETQYF; j_call: TRBJ2-5; v_call: TRBV29-1
cdr3_aa: CASSLRSGDTEAFF; j_call: TRBJ1-1; v_call: TRBV5-5
cdr3_aa: CASSSSPGGDTGELFF; j_call: TRBJ2-2; v_call: TRBV4-2
cdr3_aa: CASRTSVGAGELFF; j_call: TRBJ2-2; v_call: TRBV6-6
cdr3_aa: CASSLAGRGGEFWYF; j_call: TRBJ2-7; v_call: TRBV28
cdr3_aa: CASSPLFGADTQYF; j_call: TRBJ2-3; v_call: TRBV18
cdr3_aa: CASSLNVLQYF; j_call: TRBJ2-3; v_call: TRBV28
cdr3_aa: CASSAQSYEQYF; j_call: TRBJ2-7; v_call: TRBV2
cdr3_aa: CASSERLQTTYNEQFF; j_call: TRBJ2-1; v_call: TRBV2
cdr3_aa: CASRWQGGHQETQYF; j_call: TRBJ2-5; v_call: TRBV2
cdr3_aa: CASSFRGREVDTIYF; j_call: TRBJ1-3; v_call: TRBV5-1
cdr3_aa: CASGRDRGEYNEQFF; j_call: TRBJ2-1; v_call: TRBV6-1
cdr3_aa: CASSDRGQETQYF; j_call: TRBJ2-5; v_call: TRBV19
cdr3_aa: CASSWDSGNTIYF; j_call: TRBJ1-3; v_call: TRBV10-2